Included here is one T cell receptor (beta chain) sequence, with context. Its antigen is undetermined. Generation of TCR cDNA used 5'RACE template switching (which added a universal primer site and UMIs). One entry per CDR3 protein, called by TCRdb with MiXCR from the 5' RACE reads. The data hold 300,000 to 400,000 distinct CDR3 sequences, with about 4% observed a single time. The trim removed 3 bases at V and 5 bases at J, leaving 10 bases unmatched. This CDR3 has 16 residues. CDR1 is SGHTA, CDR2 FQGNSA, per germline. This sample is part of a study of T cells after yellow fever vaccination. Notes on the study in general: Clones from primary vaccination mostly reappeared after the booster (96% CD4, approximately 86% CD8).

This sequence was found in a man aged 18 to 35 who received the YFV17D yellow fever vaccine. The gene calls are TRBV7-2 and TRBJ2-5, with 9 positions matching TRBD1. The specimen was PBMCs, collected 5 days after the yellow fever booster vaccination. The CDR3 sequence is CASSFVGPGQGETQYF. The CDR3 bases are TGTGCCAGCAGCTTTGTAGGACCGGGACAGGGCGAGACCCAGTACTTC.